The clone carrying this T cell receptor (beta chain) came up many times. Its antigen is as yet unknown. The sample's time point: sample taken at primary tumor resection. Whole RNA came from tumor, nontumor lung or frozen PBMC and was sequenced without being sorted. MiXCR was run by TCRdb on the 5' RACE reads, yielding one entry per CDR3 protein. Of some 15,000 distinct CDR3 sequences listed, about 4.8% are singletons. The data originate from a study of spatial heterogeneity in lung cancer. General study points: Counts of expanded alpha and beta TCRs within tumors tracked the tumor nonsynonymous mutation count.

This CDR3 is built from 13 residues. Germline CDR1 and CDR2: LNHDA and SQIVND (reference sequence). Trimming took 0 bases from V and 7 from J, leaving 7 bases between them. Sequences were derived from lung tumor tissue, sampled at surgery. The chain carries TRBV19 and TRBJ1-5; D call uncertain. The clonotype originates from a female donor with early-stage non-small cell lung cancer. In nucleotides, the CDR3 is TGTGCCAGTAGTATAGATCTTCAACAGCCCCAGCATTTT. Translating gives CASSIDLQQPQHF.